The T cell receptor beta chain described here comes from a study of Ad26.COV2.S vaccination and SARS-CoV-2 variants (dated by TCRdb to 2020 to 2023). A note on the overall study: Donors in the vaccine arm were drawn from COV1001, a multicentre, randomized, double-blind, placebo-controlled phase I-IIa trial testing Ad26.COV2.S in healthy adults. The TCR-sequenced set comprised approximately 32 samples: around 20 Ad26.COV2.S vaccine recipients, 5 placebo recipients and 8 SARS-CoV-2 convalescent individuals. Ad26.COV2.S was administered intramuscularly at 5 x 10^10 or 1 x 10^11 viral particles, either as a single shot or as two shots given 56 days apart. Participants in the trial were split at random into five groups of five each, receiving low-dose or high-dose Ad26.COV2.S once or twice, or else placebo on both occasions. TCRbeta repertoire sequencing was used to assess the specificity and breadth of SARS-CoV-2-reactive T cell receptors after Ad26.COV2.S vaccination. Blinding of investigators to trial group allocation was maintained during experiments and outcome assessment.

Points on this clone: Its antigen is currently not known. Per-nucleotide qualities are absent, and no much larger clonotype sits a single base away.

The immunoSEQ Assay was the method used to sequence TCRbeta CDR3 regions. After extraction, genomic DNA underwent amplification by bias-controlled multiplex PCR, followed by high-throughput sequencing. The study's processing was this. To quantify the absolute abundance of every unique TCRbeta CDR3 region, sequences were collapsed and filtered. T cell fraction was estimated by normalization of TCRbeta template counts to usable DNA, with usable DNA being measured through amplification of reference genes present in all nucleated cells. Repertoire TCRs were annotated as SARS-CoV-2-specific by exact matching of V gene, CDR3 amino acid sequence and J gene to a known reactive TCR set. The reference SARS-CoV-2 TCR set was derived from MIRA and filtered for enrichment in COVID-19-positive ImmuneCODE repertoires, a step that removed public or cross-reactive TCRs. Based on the MIRA antigens, annotated TCRs were further analysed at the level of specific ORF or position within ORF. Depth was the summed frequency of annotated unique rearrangements, while breadth was defined as annotated unique rearrangements over total unique productive rearrangements. Two-sided Wilcoxon rank-sum tests were applied when comparing TCR breadth between groups. What TCRdb holds here is the immuneACCESS table cut down to in-frame rearrangements. Part of the clones is not present; checked against another copy, under half of the missing clones reflect an unresolved V gene, and the others are unexplained. Clonal size and the V and J genes are those of that table, whereas D and trimming came from the DNA. In all, the sample holds 410,000 or so clones, and roughly 90% of those were seen once. Approximately 12% of the sample goes to the ten largest clones.

Here is what the overall study found, with its caveats: Substantial breadth of spike-specific CD8+ and CD4+ T cell responses was reported after vaccination. Ad26.COV2.S recipients had higher spike-specific TCR breadth than placebo recipients (P = 0.0014). Vaccine and placebo recipients had comparable non-spike TCR breadth, which fits with the vaccine containing only spike. The authors noted that the TCR breadth and depth analyses may have underestimated total T cell responses. The study was not powered to compare responses between vaccine doses or regimens.

Interpreted using the paper, the treatment or condition label stands for: around 19 received Ad26.COV2.S at low or high dose, single or two shots; several received placebo; per-sample allocation not given. For vaccine and placebo recipients, the sequenced repertoires came from samples collected on day 63 after the first injection. Cohort 1b enrolled 20 to 30 adults aged 18-55 years at a single site in Boston, USA, between 29 July and 7 August 2020. Ad26.COV2.S was a replication-incompetent adenovirus type 26 vector that expressed a prefusion-stabilized SARS-CoV-2 spike protein derived from the original Wuhan strain. This specimen consisted of peripheral blood, obtained in a trial of Ad26.COV2.S vaccine versus placebo. The source is a person aged 18-60 years who received the Ad26.COV2.S COVID-19 vaccine or a placebo.

The nucleotides are TGCGCCAGCAGCCAAGATGTCGGGGCAGGGTCATTGAATGGCTACACCTTC. It translates as CASSQDVGAGSLNGYTF. The rearranged segments are TRBV4-3 and TRBJ1-2, and possibly TRBD1, on 5 matching bases. Trimming removed 0 bases from V and 6 bases from J, leaving 20 bases between the germline ends. From its cysteine to its phenylalanine, the CDR3 spans 17 amino acids. The CDR3 DNA has 51 bases and is translated from base 1. From a lookup of the germline V gene, CDR1 and CDR2 are LGHNA and YSLEER.